The 20 T cell receptor beta chains in this list originate from one sample, sequenced in a study of blood T cell repertoires in COVID-19. Measured with immunoSEQ multiplex PCR; TCRdb has only the in-frame clones, and not every one. The sample includes hundreds of thousands of clones, 88% of them seen just once. The sequencing input was PBMCs or T cells enriched from blood (not recorded which). These receptors were obtained from a woman aged 55-69 years in a cohort exposed to, infected with or recovered from COVID-19 (not recorded which).

The J gene is TRBJ1-1, the V gene TRBV28; the D is unclear. This CDR3 comprises 13 residues. Between the trimmed V and J ends, which lost 5 bases and 6 bases, there was a span of 13 bases. Germline CDR1 is MDHEN and CDR2 is SYDVKM. CDR3 amino acids: CASSQPQRAEAFF. The CDR3 region has the DNA TGTGCCAGCAGTCAGCCCCAACGGGCTGAAGCTTTCTTT. The variable domain in full, with the rest retrieved from reference TRBV28 and TRBJ1-1, is DVKVTQSSRYLVKRTGEKVFLECVQDMDHENMFWYRQDPGLGLRLIYFSYDVKMKEKGDIPEGYSVSREKKERFSLILESASTNQTSMYLCASSQPQRAEAFFGQGTRLTVV.

The chain carries TRBV5-1 and TRBJ2-1; D unclear. Per the germline V gene, CDR1 is SGHRS and CDR2 is YFSETQ. With 4 bases removed from V and 6 bases from J, the gap between germline ends came to 20 bases. CDR3 length equals 16 residues. The CDR3 DNA sequence: TGCGCCAGCAGCCTTTTCTCCAACGCGGTTATCAATGAGCAGTTCTTC. The encoded protein is CASSLFSNAVINEQFF. The variable domain in full, with the rest retrieved from reference TRBV5-1 and TRBJ2-1, is KAGVTQTPRYLIKTRGQQVTLSCSPISGHRSVSWYQQTPGQGLQFLFEYFSETQRNKGNFPGRFSGRQFSNSRSEMNVSTLELGDSALYLCASSLFSNAVINEQFFGPGTRLTVL.

The chain recombines TRBV11-2 with TRBJ1-1, with D uncertain. The CDR3 runs 14 residues. The V end lost 0 bases, the J end lost 5 bases, and 10 bases lay between the germline ends. Looked up from germline, CDR1 is SGHAT and CDR2 is FQNNGV. The CDR3 loop reads CASSLDLMRTEAFF. CDR3 in DNA: TGTGCCAGCAGCTTAGATTTGATGAGGACTGAAGCTTTCTTT.

This sequence joins TRBV2 and TRBJ2-5; 8 nucleotides align to TRBD2. V dropped 1 base and J dropped 7; count of bases not matched to a gene: 2. This CDR3 is 13 amino acids long. Germline assignment: CDR1 SNHLY and CDR2 FYNNEI. CDR3 amino acids: CASSEEAGGTQYF. CDR3 sequence (DNA): TGTGCCAGCAGTGAAGAGGCGGGAGGGACCCAGTACTTC.

V is TRBV28 and J is TRBJ2-2, with 9 bases matching TRBD1. With V trimmed by 3 bases and J by 3 bases, 5 bases remained unmatched. CDR1 MDHEN and CDR2 SYDVKM come from the germline V gene. This CDR3 region has 16 residues. The CDR3 DNA sequence: TGTGCCAGCAGTTTCGGACAGGGGATAGACACCGGGGAGCTGTTTTTT. This gives the protein CASSFGQGIDTGELFF.

This clone was observed a single time. The V and J genes are TRBV4-1 and TRBJ1-6; TRBD1 is a possible D gene (6 bases). From germline, CDR1 is MGHRA and CDR2 YSYEKL. This CDR3 spans 18 amino acids. The V and J ends lost 4 bases and 6 bases respectively, with 22 bases between them. The CDR3, as DNA: TGCGCCAGCAGCCGAAAAGGGGGGGACGGAGGGAGTAATTCACCCCTCCACTTT. Its translation: CASSRKGGDGGSNSPLHF.

This clone came up once. The chain employs TRBV19 and TRBJ1-1, with 7 bases that match TRBD1. The junction had 17 bases not matched to a gene; V was cut back by 7 bases and J by 0 bases. The CDR3 covers 18 residues. Germline V CDR1 and CDR2: LNHDA, SQIVND (reference sequence). In nucleotides, the CDR3 is TGTGCCAGTACCCTCCGACTGATTCCGGGACAGTTGAACACTGAAGCTTTCTTT. It is translated as CASTLRLIPGQLNTEAFF.

Regarding this clone: Other DNA sequences in the sample encode the same CDR3. The chain joins TRBV18 to TRBJ2-7; 15 nucleotides match TRBD2. This CDR3 spans 17 amino acids. V lost 0 bases, J lost 2 bases, and 2 bases stayed unmatched. Germline V gene sequence: CDR1 KGHSH, CDR2 LQKENI. The CDR3 bases are TGTGCCAGCTCACCACCGGGACTAGCGGGAGGAACCTACGAGCAGTACTTC. Its translation: CASSPPGLAGGTYEQYF.

This clone was counted a few times. The V call is TRBV11-2, the J call TRBJ1-2; maybe TRBD1 (5 bases). Per germline, CDR1 SGHAT and CDR2 FQNNGV. Trimming left V 5 bases short and J 4 bases short, with 14 bases between. The CDR3 sequence is 14 residues long. The CDR3 DNA sequence: TGTGCCAGCAGCCCACGAACTGACAGCTATGGCTACACCTTC. Protein sequence: CASSPRTDSYGYTF.

The J gene is TRBJ2-1, the V gene TRBV11-2; 7 bases align to TRBD2. This CDR3 region has 16 residues. Looked up from germline, CDR1 is SGHAT and CDR2 is FQNNGV. V was clipped by 5 bases and J by 2 bases; unmatched bases: 9. CDR3 sequence reads: CASSPLRGGPYNEQFF. DNA for the CDR3: TGTGCCAGCAGCCCCCTCCGGGGAGGGCCCTACAATGAGCAGTTCTTC.

This sequence joins TRBV6-5 and TRBJ2-4; 10 nucleotides agree with TRBD2. V dropped 8 bases and J dropped 6; count of bases not matched to a gene: 7. The CDR3 covers 14 residues. Per the germline V gene, CDR1 is MNHEY and CDR2 is SVGAGI. The chain's CDR3 is CASAKLAGINIQYF. CDR3 DNA: TGTGCCAGCGCTAAACTAGCGGGGATAAACATTCAGTACTTC.

The chain is built from TRBV2 and TRBJ2-7; TRBD1 might be the D (5 bases). CDR3 size: 13 residues. Trimming pared 6 bases from V and 4 bases from J, leaving 13 bases between. Germline CDR1 is SNHLY and CDR2 is FYNNEI. CDR3 amino acids: CASRTRTKYEQYF. CDR3 DNA sequence: TGTGCCAGCAGGACCAGGACAAAATACGAGCAGTACTTC.

Concerning this clone: Other DNA sequences in this specimen translate into the identical CDR3. The chain links TRBV7-3 to TRBJ2-3; tentative D call: TRBD1 (5 bases). V was clipped by 5 bases and J by 0 bases, with 9 bases between them. The germline V gene has CDR1 SGHTA and CDR2 FQGTGA. The CDR3 is made up of 14 amino acids. The CDR3 DNA reads as TGTGCCAGCAGCCTTTCAGGGAGCACAGATACGCAGTATTTT. Encoded protein: CASSLSGSTDTQYF.

The gene calls are TRBV7-9 and TRBJ2-5; TRBD2 matches at 8 bases. Trimming cost V 4 bases and J 4 bases; bases outside gene matches: 5. Germline-derived CDR1 and CDR2 are SEHNR and FQNEAQ (reference sequence). CDR3 length equals 14 residues. The CDR3 bases are TGTGCCAGCAGCTACTTAGCGGGACTAGAGACCCAGTACTTC. Amino acid sequence: CASSYLAGLETQYF.

The V gene is TRBV7-9, the J gene TRBJ2-3; D unresolved. CDR1 SEHNR and CDR2 FQNEAQ come from the germline V gene (reference sequence). Trimming shortened V by 8 bases and J by 4 bases, and 13 bases separated the two germline ends. This CDR3 is built from 13 residues. The CDR3 DNA sequence: TGTGCCAGCCATCGTAAGGCGGCAGATACGCAGTATTTT. Encoded protein: CASHRKAADTQYF.

In DNA form, the CDR3 reads TGTGCCAGCTCACGGCAGGGCCTCAACACCGGGGAGCTGTTTTTT. Protein: CASSRQGLNTGELFF. The J gene is TRBJ2-2, the V gene TRBV18; maybe TRBD1 (5 bases). Between the trimmed V and J ends, which lost 4 bases and 2 bases, there was a span of 11 bases. The CDR3 extends over 15 amino acids. Germline CDR1 is KGHSH and CDR2 is LQKENI.

The rearrangement joins TRBV6-1 to TRBJ2-1; 7 positions match TRBD1. This CDR3 comprises 15 residues. CDR1 and CDR2 (germline): MNHNS, SASEGT. Unmatched junction bases numbered 4, after V lost 1 base and J lost 4 bases. This chain's CDR3 is CASSEGTGKYNEQFF. In DNA, the CDR3 is TGTGCCAGCAGTGAAGGGACAGGAAAGTACAATGAGCAGTTCTTC.

This chain joins TRBV5-1 and TRBJ2-2; D is possibly TRBD2 (7 bases). The CDR3 consists of 17 residues. Trimming took 0 bases from V and 3 from J, leaving 15 bases between them. Looked up from germline, CDR1 is SGHRS and CDR2 is YFSETQ. The CDR3 nucleotides are TGCGCCAGCAGCTTGGATGGCGGGGGCCGGTACACCGGGGAGCTGTTTTTT. This codes for CASSLDGGGRYTGELFF.

The chain recombines TRBV2 with TRBJ1-4, with 7 nucleotides matching TRBD1. The germline V gene has CDR1 SNHLY and CDR2 FYNNEI. This CDR3 contains 17 residues. Unmatched junction bases numbered 11, after V lost 4 bases and J lost 3 bases. CDR3 protein: CASSANPAGGPNEKLFF. In nucleotides, the CDR3 is TGTGCCAGCAGTGCTAATCCCGCAGGGGGTCCTAATGAAAAACTGTTTTTT.

The CDR3 protein is CASSPGQVSYNEQFF. CDR3 nucleotides: TGCGCCAGCAGCCCTGGACAGGTCTCCTACAATGAGCAGTTCTTC. The chain combines TRBV5-1 with TRBJ2-1; 7 bases match TRBD1. CDR3 length: 15 amino acids. J was trimmed by 0 bases and V by 4 bases; bases with no gene match: 4. The germline CDR1 and CDR2 sequences are SGHRS and YFSETQ.